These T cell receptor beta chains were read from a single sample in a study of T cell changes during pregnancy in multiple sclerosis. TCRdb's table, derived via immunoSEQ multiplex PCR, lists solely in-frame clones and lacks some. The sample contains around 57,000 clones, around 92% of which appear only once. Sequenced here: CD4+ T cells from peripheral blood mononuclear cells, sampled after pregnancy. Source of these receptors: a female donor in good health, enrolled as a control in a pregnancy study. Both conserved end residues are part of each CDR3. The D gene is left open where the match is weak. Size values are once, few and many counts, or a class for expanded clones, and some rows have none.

cdr3_aa: CASSSKGLAGETGEQFF
cdr3_nt: TGTGCCAGCAGCTCCAAGGGACTAGCGGGGGAAACGGGTGAGCAGTTCTTC
j_call: TRBJ2-1
clone_size: .
d_call: TRBD2
v_call: TRBV11-3

cdr3_aa: CASSWGVDRVRNEQYF
cdr3_nt: TGTGCCAGCAGCTGGGGGGTGGACAGGGTGAGGAACGAGCAGTACTTC
j_call: TRBJ2-7
clone_size: .
d_call: TRBD1
v_call: TRBV7-2

cdr3_aa: CASSSQQGTDGYTF
cdr3_nt: TGTGCCAGCAGCTCCCAACAGGGTACGGATGGCTACACCTTC
j_call: TRBJ1-2
clone_size: .
d_call: .
v_call: TRBV7-2

cdr3_aa: CASSPHRGGGYTF
cdr3_nt: TGTGCCAGCAGCCCACACAGGGGCGGAGGCTACACCTTC
j_call: TRBJ1-2
clone_size: once
d_call: .
v_call: TRBV21-1

cdr3_aa: CASSLDRGLSYNSPLHF
cdr3_nt: TGTGCCAGCAGCTTAGACAGGGGATTGTCCTATAATTCACCCCTCCACTTT
j_call: TRBJ1-6
clone_size: once
d_call: .
v_call: TRBV11-2

cdr3_aa: CASSSGTDTQYF
cdr3_nt: TGTGCCAGCAGCTCTGGCACAGATACGCAGTATTTT
j_call: TRBJ2-3
clone_size: .
d_call: .
v_call: TRBV7-3

cdr3_aa: CASSPEATNEKLFF
cdr3_nt: TGCGCCAGCAGTCCCGAGGCAACTAATGAAAAACTGTTTTTT
j_call: TRBJ1-4
clone_size: .
d_call: .
v_call: TRBV4-1

cdr3_aa: CASSKDRVGYNEQFF
cdr3_nt: TGTGCCAGCAGCAAGGACAGGGTGGGCTACAATGAGCAGTTCTTC
j_call: TRBJ2-1
clone_size: .
d_call: TRBD1
v_call: TRBV7-3

cdr3_aa: CASSQPGSRGNTIYF
cdr3_nt: TGTGCCAGCAGCCAACCAGGCAGTCGAGGAAACACCATATATTTT
j_call: TRBJ1-3
clone_size: .
d_call: .
v_call: TRBV14

cdr3_aa: CASSLKHGWGPVFGQFF
cdr3_nt: TGTGCCAGCAGCTTAAAGCATGGGTGGGGCCCAGTGTTCGGGCAGTTCTTC
j_call: TRBJ2-1
clone_size: .
d_call: .
v_call: TRBV7-2

cdr3_aa: CASRMVSQHF
cdr3_nt: TGTGCCAGTAGGATGGTCAGCCAGCATTTT
j_call: TRBJ1-5
clone_size: .
d_call: .
v_call: TRBV19

cdr3_aa: CASSLSRDRIYEQYF
cdr3_nt: TGTGCCAGCAGCTTAAGTCGGGACAGGATCTACGAGCAGTACTTC
j_call: TRBJ2-7
clone_size: .
d_call: TRBD1
v_call: TRBV11-2

cdr3_aa: CATARQGVYGYTF
cdr3_nt: TGTGCCACCGCTAGGCAGGGGGTCTATGGCTACACCTTC
j_call: TRBJ1-2
clone_size: .
d_call: TRBD1
v_call: TRBV15

cdr3_aa: CASSLGNTIYF
cdr3_nt: TGTGCCAGCAGCCTAGGAAACACCATATATTTT
j_call: TRBJ1-3
clone_size: .
d_call: .
v_call: TRBV14

cdr3_aa: CASSPLDRLDTEAFF
cdr3_nt: TGTGCCAGCAGTCCACTCGACAGGTTGGACACTGAAGCTTTCTTT
j_call: TRBJ1-1
clone_size: .
d_call: .
v_call: TRBV6-5

cdr3_aa: CAWRGLRVMNTEAFF
cdr3_nt: TGTGCCTGGAGGGGGCTTCGGGTTATGAACACTGAAGCTTTCTTT
j_call: TRBJ1-1
clone_size: .
d_call: .
v_call: TRBV30

cdr3_aa: CSGQGDSYEQYF
cdr3_nt: TGCAGCGGGCAGGGGGATTCCTACGAGCAGTACTTC
j_call: TRBJ2-7
clone_size: .
d_call: TRBD1
v_call: TRBV29-1

cdr3_aa: CASSSRGQGGYNEQFF
cdr3_nt: TGTGCCAGCAGCTCCCGCGGACAGGGGGGATACAATGAGCAGTTCTTC
j_call: TRBJ2-1
clone_size: .
d_call: TRBD1
v_call: TRBV11-3

cdr3_aa: CASSQFAGNQPQHF
cdr3_nt: TGCGCCAGCAGCCAATTCGCCGGGAATCAGCCCCAGCATTTT
j_call: TRBJ1-5
clone_size: .
d_call: .
v_call: TRBV4-3

cdr3_aa: CASSLDPWGGQYF
cdr3_nt: TGTGCCAGCAGTCTAGACCCGTGGGGGGGGCAGTACTTC
j_call: TRBJ2-7
clone_size: once
d_call: TRBD2
v_call: TRBV28

cdr3_aa: CASRDYNSPLHF
cdr3_nt: TGTGCCAGTCGGGACTATAATTCACCCCTCCACTTT
j_call: TRBJ1-6
clone_size: .
d_call: .
v_call: TRBV19

cdr3_aa: CASLMAGRYGYTF
cdr3_nt: TGTGCCAGCTTGATGGCAGGGCGGTATGGCTACACCTTC
j_call: TRBJ1-2
clone_size: .
d_call: .
v_call: TRBV28

cdr3_aa: CASSYSSPPRATEAFF
cdr3_nt: TGTGCCAGCAGTTACTCGAGTCCCCCCAGGGCCACTGAAGCTTTCTTT
j_call: TRBJ1-1
clone_size: .
d_call: .
v_call: TRBV6-5

cdr3_aa: CASSSRDLGELFF
cdr3_nt: TGTGCCAGCAGTTCTCGGGACTTGGGGGAGCTGTTTTTT
j_call: TRBJ2-2
clone_size: .
d_call: .
v_call: TRBV7-2

cdr3_aa: CASSLFRGTEAFF
cdr3_nt: TGTGCCAGCAGTTTATTCAGGGGCACTGAAGCTTTCTTT
j_call: TRBJ1-1
clone_size: .
d_call: .
v_call: TRBV27

cdr3_aa: CASRLGQGDNSPLHF
cdr3_nt: TGTGCCAGCAGGCTCGGACAGGGGGACAATTCACCCCTCCACTTT
j_call: TRBJ1-6
clone_size: once
d_call: TRBD1
v_call: TRBV28

cdr3_aa: CASSESLAGGNEQFF
cdr3_nt: TGTGCCAGCAGTGAAAGCCTGGCAGGAGGAAATGAGCAGTTCTTC
j_call: TRBJ2-1
clone_size: .
d_call: .
v_call: TRBV2

cdr3_aa: CASSYPDSPGYF
cdr3_nt: TGTGCCAGCAGTTACCCGGACTCCCCCGGATACTTC
j_call: TRBJ2-7
clone_size: .
d_call: .
v_call: TRBV6-5

cdr3_aa: CASSQGGGWTEAFF
cdr3_nt: TGCGCCAGCAGCCAAGGGGGGGGATGGACTGAAGCTTTCTTT
j_call: TRBJ1-1
clone_size: .
d_call: .
v_call: TRBV4-3

cdr3_aa: CASSSYLDRTSGNTIYF
cdr3_nt: TGTGCCAGCAGCTCATACCTGGACAGGACCTCTGGAAACACCATATATTTT
j_call: TRBJ1-3
clone_size: .
d_call: TRBD1
v_call: TRBV11-2

cdr3_aa: CAWSVRYEQYF
cdr3_nt: TGTGCCTGGAGTGTCAGGTACGAGCAGTACTTC
j_call: TRBJ2-7
clone_size: .
d_call: .
v_call: TRBV30

cdr3_aa: CAWSARGASSYGYTF
cdr3_nt: TGTGCCTGGAGTGCCAGGGGGGCGTCTAGCTATGGCTACACCTTC
j_call: TRBJ1-2
clone_size: .
d_call: TRBD1
v_call: TRBV30

cdr3_aa: CSVEGVFYGYTF
cdr3_nt: TGCAGCGTTGAGGGAGTATTCTATGGCTACACCTTC
j_call: TRBJ1-2
clone_size: .
d_call: .
v_call: TRBV29-1

cdr3_aa: CASSLGGGIQETQYF
cdr3_nt: TGTGCCAGCAGCTTGGGCGGGGGGATCCAAGAGACCCAGTACTTC
j_call: TRBJ2-5
clone_size: .
d_call: TRBD2
v_call: TRBV7-2

cdr3_aa: CASSPTITDYYGYTF
cdr3_nt: TGTGCCAGCAGCCCTACGATAACAGATTACTATGGCTACACCTTC
j_call: TRBJ1-2
clone_size: .
d_call: .
v_call: TRBV14

cdr3_aa: CASSSAGLVEQYF
cdr3_nt: TGTGCCAGCAGCTCAGCCGGACTAGTTGAGCAGTACTTC
j_call: TRBJ2-7
clone_size: .
d_call: TRBD2
v_call: TRBV7-3

cdr3_aa: CASSDSSRGEAFF
cdr3_nt: TGTGCCAGCAGTGACTCGAGCCGGGGGGAAGCTTTCTTT
j_call: TRBJ1-1
clone_size: .
d_call: .
v_call: TRBV6-4

cdr3_aa: CASSPSQGATGGYTF
cdr3_nt: TGTGCCAGCAGCCCCTCACAGGGGGCGACGGGAGGCTACACCTTC
j_call: TRBJ1-2
clone_size: .
d_call: TRBD1
v_call: TRBV7-2

cdr3_aa: CASSIPFDLKSRGQPQHF
cdr3_nt: TGTGCCAGTAGTATCCCCTTTGACCTAAAGTCAAGAGGTCAGCCCCAGCATTTT
j_call: TRBJ1-5
clone_size: .
d_call: .
v_call: TRBV19

cdr3_aa: CASSHGGETQYF
cdr3_nt: TGTGCCAGCAGCCATGGAGGTGAGACCCAGTACTTC
j_call: TRBJ2-5
clone_size: .
d_call: .
v_call: TRBV7-2

cdr3_aa: CSVEWAGGRYEQYF
cdr3_nt: TGCAGCGTTGAATGGGCAGGGGGTCGCTACGAGCAGTACTTC
j_call: TRBJ2-7
clone_size: .
d_call: TRBD1
v_call: TRBV29-1

cdr3_aa: CASSPGTGASETQYF
cdr3_nt: TGTGCCAGCTCACCAGGGACAGGGGCTTCGGAGACCCAGTACTTC
j_call: TRBJ2-5
clone_size: once
d_call: TRBD1
v_call: TRBV18